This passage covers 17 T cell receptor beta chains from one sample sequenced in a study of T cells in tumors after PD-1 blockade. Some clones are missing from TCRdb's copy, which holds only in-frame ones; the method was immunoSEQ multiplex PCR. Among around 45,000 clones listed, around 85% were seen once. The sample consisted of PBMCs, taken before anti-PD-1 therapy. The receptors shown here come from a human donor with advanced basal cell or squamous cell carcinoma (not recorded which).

CDR3 nucleotide sequence: TGCGCCAGCAGCTTTCGCGGGGGGGCCGCGGATACGCAGTATTTT. It translates to CASSFRGGAADTQYF. J is TRBJ2-3 and V is TRBV5-1; 9 nucleotides line up with TRBD2. This CDR3 spans 15 amino acids. Germline assignment: CDR1 SGHRS and CDR2 YFSETQ. V lost 2 bases to trimming and J lost 6 bases; unmatched junction nucleotides: 7.

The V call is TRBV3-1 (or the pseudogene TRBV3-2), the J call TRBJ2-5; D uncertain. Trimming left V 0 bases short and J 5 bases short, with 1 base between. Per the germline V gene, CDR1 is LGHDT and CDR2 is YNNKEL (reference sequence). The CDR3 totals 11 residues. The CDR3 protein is CASSQDETQYF. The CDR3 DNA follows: TGTGCCAGCAGCCAAGATGAGACCCAGTACTTC.

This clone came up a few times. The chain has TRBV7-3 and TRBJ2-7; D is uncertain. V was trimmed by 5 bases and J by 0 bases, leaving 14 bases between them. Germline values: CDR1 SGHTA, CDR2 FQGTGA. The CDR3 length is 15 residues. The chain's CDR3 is CASSPFPANSYEQYF. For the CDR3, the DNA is TGTGCCAGCAGCCCTTTTCCGGCCAACTCCTACGAGCAGTACTTC.

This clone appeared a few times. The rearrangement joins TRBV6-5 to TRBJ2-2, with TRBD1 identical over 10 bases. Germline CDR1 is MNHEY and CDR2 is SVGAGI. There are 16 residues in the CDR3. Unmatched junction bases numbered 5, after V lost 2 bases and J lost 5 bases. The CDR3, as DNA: TGTGCCAGCAGTTACGTCCCGGGACAGGGGACCGGGGAGCTGTTTTTT. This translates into CASSYVPGQGTGELFF.

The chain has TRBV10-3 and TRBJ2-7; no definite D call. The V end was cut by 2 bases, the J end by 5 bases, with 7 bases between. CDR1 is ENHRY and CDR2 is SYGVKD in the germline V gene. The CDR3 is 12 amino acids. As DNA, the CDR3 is TGTGCCATCAGTGAGGGGAATCACGAGCAGTACTTC. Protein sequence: CAISEGNHEQYF.

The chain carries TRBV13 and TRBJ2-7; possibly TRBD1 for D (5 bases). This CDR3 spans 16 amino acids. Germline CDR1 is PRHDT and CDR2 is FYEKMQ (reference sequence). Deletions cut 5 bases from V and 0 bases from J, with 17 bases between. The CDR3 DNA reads TGTGCCAGCAGCCCGTCCCGAGACAGTTACTCCTACGAGCAGTACTTC. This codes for CASSPSRDSYSYEQYF.

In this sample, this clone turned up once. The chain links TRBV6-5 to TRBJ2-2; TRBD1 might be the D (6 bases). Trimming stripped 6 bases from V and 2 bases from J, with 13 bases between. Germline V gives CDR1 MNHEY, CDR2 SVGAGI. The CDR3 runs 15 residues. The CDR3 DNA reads TGTGCCAGCAGGAGAGGACAGACTAACACCGGGGAGCTGTTTTTT. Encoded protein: CASRRGQTNTGELFF.

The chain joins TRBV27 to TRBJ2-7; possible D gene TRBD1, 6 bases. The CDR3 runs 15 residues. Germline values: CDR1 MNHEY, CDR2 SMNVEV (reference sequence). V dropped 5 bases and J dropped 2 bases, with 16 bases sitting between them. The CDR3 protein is CASSIRQGNPYEQYF. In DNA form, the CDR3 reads TGTGCCAGCAGTATCCGGCAGGGGAACCCCTACGAGCAGTACTTC.

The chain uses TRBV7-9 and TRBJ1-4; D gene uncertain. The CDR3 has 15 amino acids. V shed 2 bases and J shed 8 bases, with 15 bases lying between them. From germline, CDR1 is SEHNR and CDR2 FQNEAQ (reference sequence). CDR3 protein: CASSLIGIPDEKLFF. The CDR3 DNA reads TGTGCCAGCAGCTTAATCGGGATTCCGGACGAAAAACTGTTTTTT.

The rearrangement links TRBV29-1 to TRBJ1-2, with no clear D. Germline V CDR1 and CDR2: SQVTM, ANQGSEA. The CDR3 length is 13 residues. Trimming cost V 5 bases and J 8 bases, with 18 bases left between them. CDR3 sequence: CSVILPSGSGYTF. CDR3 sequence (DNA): TGCAGCGTTATCCTACCGTCCGGATCCGGCTACACCTTC.

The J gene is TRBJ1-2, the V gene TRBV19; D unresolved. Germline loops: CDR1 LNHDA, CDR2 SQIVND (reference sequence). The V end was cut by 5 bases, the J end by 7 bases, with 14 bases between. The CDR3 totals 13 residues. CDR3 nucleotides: TGTGCCAGTAGTCTTCACTCAGCGGCTGGCTACACCTTC. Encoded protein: CASSLHSAAGYTF.

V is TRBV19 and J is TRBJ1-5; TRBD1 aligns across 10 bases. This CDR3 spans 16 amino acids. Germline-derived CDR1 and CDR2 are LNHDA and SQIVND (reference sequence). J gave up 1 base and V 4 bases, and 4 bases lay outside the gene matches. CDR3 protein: CASSKTGGQSNQPQHF. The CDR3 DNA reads TGTGCCAGTAGTAAGACAGGGGGCCAAAGCAATCAGCCCCAGCATTTT.

In nucleotides, the CDR3 is TGTGCCATTACCATTAGGAGGAGGGGGCGAAATAAAGAGACCCAGTACTTC. Protein sequence: CAITIRRRGRNKETQYF. The chain carries TRBV21-1 and TRBJ2-5; TRBD1 is the table's D call and was not checked against the DNA. TRBV21-1 represents a pseudogene. The CDR3 runs 17 residues.

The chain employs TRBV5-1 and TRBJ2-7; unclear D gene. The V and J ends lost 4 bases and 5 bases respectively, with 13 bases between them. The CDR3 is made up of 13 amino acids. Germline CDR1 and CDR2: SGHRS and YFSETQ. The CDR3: CASSPSGVDEQYF. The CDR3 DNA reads TGCGCCAGCAGCCCGTCGGGTGTCGACGAGCAGTACTTC.

CDR3 in DNA: TGTGCCATCACCCCAAGACTAGCACCCACCGGGGAGCTGTTTTTT. This sequence encodes CAITPRLAPTGELFF. The chain uses TRBV10-3 and TRBJ2-2; 7 bases match TRBD2. V lost 7 bases and J lost 4; bases outside the gene matches: 9. Looked up from germline, CDR1 is ENHRY and CDR2 is SYGVKD. The CDR3 is 15 residues long.

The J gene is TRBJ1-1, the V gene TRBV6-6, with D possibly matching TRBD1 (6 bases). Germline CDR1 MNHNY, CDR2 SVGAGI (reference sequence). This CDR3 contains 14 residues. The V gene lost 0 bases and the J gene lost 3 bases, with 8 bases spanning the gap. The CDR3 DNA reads TGTGCCAGCAGTTACTCGAAGGGGGACACTGAAGCTTTCTTT. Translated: CASSYSKGDTEAFF.

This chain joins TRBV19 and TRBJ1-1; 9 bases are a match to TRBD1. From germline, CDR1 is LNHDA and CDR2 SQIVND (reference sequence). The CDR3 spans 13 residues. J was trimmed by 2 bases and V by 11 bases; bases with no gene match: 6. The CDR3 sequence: CAAQDRGNTEAFF. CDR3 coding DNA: TGTGCCGCCCAGGACAGGGGCAACACTGAAGCTTTCTTT.